The 18 T cell receptor beta chains below come from one sample, sequenced in a study of T cell repertoires in cytomegalovirus infection. TCRdb used MiXCR to reprocess the reads, holding one entry per CDR3 protein. The sample consists of a few hundred thousand distinct CDR3 sequences, roughly 29% of them appearing once. No antigens are known for them. The sample in question was cultured PBMCs, obtained from culture after CMV antigen stimulation. The receptors originated from a human donor in good health (CMV status not recorded). Some clones in this sample may be carry-over from other donors' samples.

This clonotype was recorded many times. The chain is built from TRBV7-6 and TRBJ2-5, with D perhaps matching TRBD2 (5 bases). Germline CDR1 reads SGHVS; CDR2 reads FNYEAQ. The ends were cut back, 8 bases at V and 5 bases at J, with 18 bases in the middle. This CDR3 spans 14 amino acids. This chain's CDR3 is CASRPLKTGETQYF. DNA for the CDR3: TGTGCCAGCCGGCCATTAAAGACGGGGGAGACCCAGTACTTC.

J is TRBJ1-6 and V is TRBV27; D is unclear. Trimming removed 5 bases from V and 16 bases from J, with 12 bases in between. The CDR3 runs to 11 residues. From germline, CDR1 is MNHEY and CDR2 SMNVEV (reference sequence). CDR3 residues: CASSTGSRLHF. The CDR3 DNA is TGTGCCAGCAGTACGGGGAGCCGTCTCCACTTT.

V usage is TRBV28 and J usage is TRBJ2-2, with TRBD2 matching 11 bases. Per the germline V gene, CDR1 is MDHEN and CDR2 is SYDVKM. The ends lost 6 bases at V and 5 bases at J; junction bases unmatched: 2. This CDR3 is built from 14 residues. The CDR3 loop reads CASRWTSGTGELFF. The CDR3 coding sequence is TGTGCCAGCAGGTGGACTAGCGGGACCGGGGAGCTGTTTTTT.

The rearrangement uses TRBV15 and TRBJ2-3, with 9 nucleotides matching TRBD1. The CDR3 extends over 16 amino acids. V was pared by 2 bases and J by 2 bases, with 5 bases of the junction left unmatched. The germline V gene encodes CDR1 LNHNV and CDR2 YYDKDF (reference sequence). CDR3 coding DNA: TGTGCCACCAGCAGACAGACAGGGGGGCCCACAGATACGCAGTATTTT. Translated, it gives CATSRQTGGPTDTQYF. The full variable domain, with the rest looked up from reference TRBV15 and TRBJ2-3, is DAMVIQNPRYQVTQFGKPVTLSCSQTLNHNVMYWYQQKSSQAPKLLFHYYDKDFNNEADTPDNFQSRRPNTSFCFLDIRSPGLGDTAMYLCATSRQTGGPTDTQYFGPGTRLTVL.

The chain couples TRBV10-3 to TRBJ2-1, with TRBD2 matching over 8 bases. Germline loops: CDR1 ENHRY, CDR2 SYGVKD. CDR3 length: 16 residues. The J segment lost 5 bases and the V segment lost 2 bases, leaving 8 bases of the junction unmatched. The CDR3 DNA follows: TGTGCCATCAGTGAGAGGGAAGCGGGGGATAACAATGAGCAGTTCTTC. It yields the protein CAISEREAGDNNEQFF.

This clonotype was counted between two and nine times. This chain links TRBV6-6 with TRBJ1-6; D unresolved. The CDR3 spans 13 residues. V dropped 0 bases and J dropped 14 bases, with 11 bases sitting between them. From germline, CDR1 is MNHNY and CDR2 SVGAGI (reference sequence). In DNA, the CDR3 is TGTGCCAGCAGTTACTCCCCGGACCAGTCCCTCCACTTT. Translating gives CASSYSPDQSLHF.

This clonotype was picked up a small number of times. The V call is TRBV7-9, the J call TRBJ2-6; D is perhaps TRBD1 (5 bases). Germline loops: CDR1 SEHNR, CDR2 FQNEAQ (reference sequence). V dropped 4 bases and J dropped 0 bases, with 13 bases sitting between them. This CDR3 contains 17 residues. The DNA of the CDR3 is TGTGCCAGCAGCTCGGTGCGACAGAGCTCTGGGGCCAACGTCCTGACTTTC. Encoded protein: CASSSVRQSSGANVLTF.

This clonotype was counted many times. In nucleotides, the CDR3 is TGTGCCAGCAGCTTAAGCGCAGGGCCCCGCTATGGCTACACCTTC. Translated, it gives CASSLSAGPRYGYTF. The V and J genes are TRBV7-2 and TRBJ1-2; maybe TRBD1 (5 bases). The CDR3 loop spans 15 amino acids. Germline CDR1 SGHTA, CDR2 FQGNSA. Trimming left V 2 bases short and J 4 bases short, with 14 bases between.

In this sample, this clonotype turned up a few times. The chain recombines TRBV29-1 with TRBJ2-7; perhaps TRBD1 as D (5 bases). Germline-derived CDR1 and CDR2 are SQVTM and ANQGSEA. This CDR3 spans 14 amino acids. V was cut by 6 bases and J by 4 bases, with 19 bases left in between. This chain's CDR3 is CSVVTGPGRYEQYF. In DNA form, the CDR3 reads TGCAGCGTCGTCACAGGACCAGGGCGTTACGAGCAGTACTTC.

The genes are TRBV11-3 and TRBJ1-3; D ambiguous. Germline V CDR1 and CDR2: SGHNT, YENEEA. Trimming removed 5 bases at V and 4 bases at J, with 9 bases between. This CDR3 has 13 residues. CDR3: CASSREIGNTIYF. In DNA form, the CDR3 reads TGTGCCAGCAGCCGGGAGATCGGAAACACCATATATTTT. The full variable domain, with the rest looked up from reference TRBV11-3 and TRBJ1-3, is EAGVVQSPRYKIIEKKQPVAFWCNPISGHNTLYWYLQNLGQGPELLIRYENEEAVDDSQLPKDRFSAERLKGVDSTLKIQPAELGDSAVYLCASSREIGNTIYFGEGSWLTVV.

On this clonotype itself: This may arise from a read error, as a much more abundant clone is one base away. The chain links TRBV6-6 to TRBJ2-5, with TRBD1 as a possible D gene (5 bases). CDR1 and CDR2 from the germline V gene are MNHNY and SVGAGI (reference sequence). The CDR3 consists of 15 residues. CDR3 loop: CASSYLGSGQETQNF. DNA of the CDR3: TGTGCCAGCAGTTACCTAGGGTCTGGACAAGAGACCCAGAACTTC.

This clonotype was observed a few times. V gene TRBV18 combines with J gene TRBJ2-6; 11 bases map to TRBD2. Germline-derived CDR1 and CDR2 are KGHSH and LQKENI. The CDR3 extends over 20 amino acids. The V gene end was trimmed by 0 bases and the J gene end by 0 bases; junction bases not matched to a gene: 7. As DNA, the CDR3 is TGTGCCAGCTCACCACCGGGGACTAGCGGATTGCGCTCTGGGGCCAACGTCCTGACTTTC. This translates into CASSPPGTSGLRSGANVLTF.

This chain uses TRBV27 with TRBJ2-5; TRBD1 aligns across 7 bases. The length of the CDR3 is 13 residues. V lost 3 bases, J lost 4 bases, and 2 bases stayed unmatched. Germline CDR1 MNHEY, CDR2 SMNVEV (reference sequence). The CDR3 bases are TGTGCCAGCAGTTTGAGGGGGCTAGAGACCCAGTACTTC. The encoded protein is CASSLRGLETQYF.

This clonotype was recorded a few times. The rearrangement joins TRBV10-3 to TRBJ2-5, with a possible D match to TRBD2 (6 bases). This CDR3 spans 12 amino acids. Germline loops: CDR1 ENHRY, CDR2 SYGVKD. V was pared by 4 bases and J by 5 bases, with 8 bases between. This chain's CDR3 is CAISVGGETQYF. The CDR3 nucleotides are TGTGCCATCAGTGTCGGGGGTGAGACCCAGTACTTC.

This clonotype occurred a few times. The V gene is TRBV7-2, the J gene TRBJ1-3; weak D call: TRBD1 (5 bases). The CDR3 spans 15 residues. V lost 6 bases and J lost 0, with 12 bases in between. Looked up from germline, CDR1 is SGHTA and CDR2 is FQGNSA. CDR3 region: CASRTWRGSGNTIYF. The CDR3 DNA reads as TGTGCCAGCAGGACGTGGAGGGGCTCTGGAAACACCATATATTTT.

This clonotype was seen repeatedly, ten times or more. V and J are TRBV7-3 and TRBJ2-3; TRBD2 matches at 7 bases. J was trimmed by 1 base and V by 1 base; bases with no gene match: 2. The CDR3 contains 15 residues. Germline loops: CDR1 SGHTA, CDR2 FQGTGA. CDR3 sequence: CASSLRRGGTDTQYF. The CDR3 DNA follows: TGTGCCAGCAGCTTAAGACGGGGGGGCACAGATACGCAGTATTTT.

A single count supports this clonotype. CDR3 sequence reads: CASSPAGGQGIRNQPQHF. As DNA, the CDR3 is TGTGCCAGCAGCCCCGCGGGCGGACAGGGCATAAGGAATCAGCCCCAGCATTTT. The rearrangement uses TRBV7-8 and TRBJ1-5; 8 bases are a match to TRBD1. Germline V gene data show CDR1 as SGHVS and CDR2 as FQNEAQ. The CDR3 consists of 18 residues. V lost 5 bases, J lost 4 bases, and 16 bases stayed unmatched.

The J gene is TRBJ2-7, the V gene TRBV18; D might be TRBD2 (5 bases). V was cut by 6 bases and J by 1 base, with 16 bases left in between. The CDR3 spans 15 residues. The germline CDR1 and CDR2 sequences are KGHSH and LQKENI. The CDR3 DNA is TGTGCCAGCTCGATAACCGGCGGAGGTTCCTACGAGCAGTACTTC. It translates to CASSITGGGSYEQYF.